The present entry profiles one T cell receptor (beta chain) with its context. This sample is drawn from a study of T cell changes during pregnancy in multiple sclerosis. Germline V lookup: CDR1 MRHNA, CDR2 SNTAGT. Trimming removed 8 bases at V and 2 bases at J, with 10 bases between. The CDR3 is 13 residues long. The table came from immunoSEQ multiplex PCR; TCRdb's copy has only in-frame clones and leaves some out. The sample has 30,000 to 35,000 clones; about nine tenths are singletons. The sample was CD8+ T cells from peripheral blood mononuclear cells, taken in the first trimester of pregnancy. V gene TRBV6-4 combines with J gene TRBJ2-1, with D perhaps TRBD1 (5 bases). The TCR sequence derives from a female donor with multiple sclerosis, enrolled in a pregnancy study. Here the CDR3 reads CASSDRTYNEQFF. CDR3 coding DNA: TGTGCCAGCTCCGACAGAACCTACAATGAGCAGTTCTTC.